This T cell receptor beta chain was recovered during a study of T-cell memory formation after mild COVID-19. Germline V gene data show CDR1 as SGHTA and CDR2 as FQGTGA. V gave up 1 base and J gave up 8 bases, with 12 bases separating them. This CDR3 contains 14 residues. TCRdb called the 5' RACE reads again in MiXCR, with one record for every CDR3 protein. The profile covers hundreds of thousands of distinct CDR3 sequences, with roughly 21% appearing a single time and 12% taken by the ten largest. The chain is built from TRBV7-3 and TRBJ2-1; D perhaps matches TRBD2 (5 bases). The receptor comes from an adult woman who had mild COVID-19 (a few samples of this study predate the infection). Cell type and time point are not known. Sequenced sample: PBMCs or a T cell subset sorted from them (not recorded which). This CDR3 is CASSLSRGKDEQFF. CDR3 bases: TGTGCCAGCAGCTTAAGCCGGGGAAAGGATGAGCAGTTCTTC.